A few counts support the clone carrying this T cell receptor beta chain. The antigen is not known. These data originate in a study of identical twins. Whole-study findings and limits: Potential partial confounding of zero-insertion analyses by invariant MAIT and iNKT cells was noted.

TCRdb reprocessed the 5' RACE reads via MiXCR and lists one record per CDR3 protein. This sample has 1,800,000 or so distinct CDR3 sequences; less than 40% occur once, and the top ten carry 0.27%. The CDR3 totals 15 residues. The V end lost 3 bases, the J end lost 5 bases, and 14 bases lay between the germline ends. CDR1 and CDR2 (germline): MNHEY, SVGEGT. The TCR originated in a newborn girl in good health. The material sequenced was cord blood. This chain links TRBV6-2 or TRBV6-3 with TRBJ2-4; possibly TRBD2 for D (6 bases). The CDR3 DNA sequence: TGTGCCAGCAGTTATGCGGGGTCACCACAAAACATTCAGTACTTC. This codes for CASSYAGSPQNIQYF.